One sample yielded the 4 T cell receptor beta chains listed below, sequenced in a study of PD-L1 blockade in urothelial cancer. TCRdb's table, derived via immunoSEQ multiplex PCR, lists solely in-frame clones and lacks some. The sample has about 100,000 clones; about 89% are singletons. The input for sequencing was PBMCs, taken around atezolizumab (anti-PD-L1) treatment. Receptors originate from a woman of 80 years or more with urothelial cancer.

This clone was seen a handful of times. The chain employs TRBV27 and TRBJ1-5; 9 bases line up with TRBD1. The germline gives CDR1 MNHEY, CDR2 SMNVEV (reference sequence). The CDR3 is 16 residues long. J was trimmed by 2 bases and V by 5 bases; bases with no gene match: 7. The DNA of the CDR3 is TGTGCCAGCAGTGCCACAGGGGGCAGGGGCAATCAGCCCCAGCATTTT. Translation gives CASSATGGRGNQPQHF.

The rearrangement uses TRBV6-5 and TRBJ1-1; TRBD1 might be the D (6 bases). The CDR3 loop spans 14 amino acids. V was clipped by 7 bases and J by 0 bases, with 12 bases between them. Germline values: CDR1 MNHEY, CDR2 SVGAGI. This CDR3 is CASTRGTLNTEAFF. CDR3 DNA: TGTGCCAGCACACGAGGGACACTGAACACTGAAGCTTTCTTT.

This clone was counted a single time. The chain joins TRBV9 to TRBJ1-3, with D uncertain. The CDR3 has 15 residues. The germline CDR1 and CDR2 sequences are SGDLS and YYNGEE. The V end was cut by 0 bases, the J end by 8 bases, with 15 bases between. In DNA form, the CDR3 reads TGTGCCAGCAGCGTAGACGGAGTACAATTGCACACCATATATTTT. It translates to CASSVDGVQLHTIYF.

The J gene is TRBJ2-6, the V gene TRBV6-1, with a possible D match to TRBD1 (5 bases). The CDR3 has 14 residues. The germline V gene encodes CDR1 MNHNS and CDR2 SASEGT. Trimming left V 4 bases short and J 2 bases short, with 6 bases between. The CDR3 DNA is TGTGCCAGCAGTGCAGGGCCTGGGGCCAACGTCCTGACTTTC. Encoded protein: CASSAGPGANVLTF.